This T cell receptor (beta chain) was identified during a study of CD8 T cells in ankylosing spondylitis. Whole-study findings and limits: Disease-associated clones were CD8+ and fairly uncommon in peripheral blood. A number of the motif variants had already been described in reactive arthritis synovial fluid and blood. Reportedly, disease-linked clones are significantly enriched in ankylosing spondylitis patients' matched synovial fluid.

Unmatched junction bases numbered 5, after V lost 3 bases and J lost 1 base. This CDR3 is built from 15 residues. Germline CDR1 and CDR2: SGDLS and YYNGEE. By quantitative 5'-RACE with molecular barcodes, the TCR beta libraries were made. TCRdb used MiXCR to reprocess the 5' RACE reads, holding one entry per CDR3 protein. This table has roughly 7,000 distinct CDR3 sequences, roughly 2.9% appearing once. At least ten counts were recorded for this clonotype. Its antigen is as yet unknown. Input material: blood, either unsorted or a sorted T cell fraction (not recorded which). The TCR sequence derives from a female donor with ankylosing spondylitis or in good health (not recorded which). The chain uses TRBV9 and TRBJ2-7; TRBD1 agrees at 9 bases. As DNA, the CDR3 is TGTGCCAGCAGCGCAGGACAGGGGCGGTCCTACGAGCAGTACTTC. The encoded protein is CASSAGQGRSYEQYF.